This T cell receptor beta chain emerged from a study of cytomegalovirus exposure and HLA in healthy donors. Primers: 60 Vbeta forward and 13 Jbeta reverse. TCRdb's table, derived via immunoSEQ multiplex PCR, lists solely in-frame clones and lacks some. The sample consists of about 240,000 clones, about four fifths of them appearing once. There are a few counts of this clone. Its antigen is not known. Study outcomes and limitations: Being productive about 87% or about 30% of the time was typical of most TCR beta V segments in an earlier analysis.

V was pared by 6 bases and J by 7 bases, with 9 bases of the junction left unmatched. This CDR3 region has 15 residues. Germline values: CDR1 MNHNS, CDR2 SASEGT. The material sequenced was PBMCs. The sequence was collected from a woman in her thirties or forties in good health and CMV-seropositive. The rearrangement links TRBV6-1 to TRBJ2-1; 10 bases are a match to TRBD1. CDR3 bases: TGTGCCAGCAGAGCATTCGGGACAGGGGTAAATGAGCAGTTCTTC. Translated, it gives CASRAFGTGVNEQFF.